This T cell receptor (beta chain) was obtained from a study of OX40 agonist ivuxolimab in advanced cancers. The protocol was immunoSEQ multiplex PCR, while the TCRdb copy is restricted to in-frame clones and leaves out a portion. The sample holds tens of thousands of clones, 89% seen once. Per germline, CDR1 SGHVS and CDR2 FNYEAQ. CDR3 size: 15 residues. Unmatched junction bases numbered 8, after V lost 6 bases and J lost 2 bases. The chain employs TRBV7-6 and TRBJ2-7, with 9 nucleotides matching TRBD1. The receptor comes from an adult with an advanced solid tumor such as melanoma, head and neck, liver or kidney cancer. This specimen consisted of CD4+ or CD8+ T cells sorted from blood, obtained in a trial of the OX40 agonist ivuxolimab. Here the CDR3 DNA reads TGTGCCAGCAGTCCCGGGACAGGGCCTACCTACGAGCAGTACTTC. Translation: CASSPGTGPTYEQYF.